This TCR beta chain comes out of a study of T cells in localized non-small cell lung cancer (dated by TCRdb to 2020 to 2022). About the full investigation: The study analyzed T cell repertoires of 236 early-stage NSCLC patients, comparing tumors and uninvolved tumor-adjacent lungs. The cohort was made up of 236 treatment-naive NSCLC patients whose localized lung tumors had been resected. A mean age of around 66 years was recorded for the NSCLC patients, of whom roughly 130 were male and some 99 were female.

For CDR1 and CDR2, the germline V gene lists ENHRY and SYGVKD. Counted from cysteine to phenylalanine, this CDR3 has 15 amino acids. Here the CDR3 DNA is all that survives: 45 bases in frame from base 1. V loses 0 bases of germline sequence and J loses 3 bases, and the interval between the two ends is 9 bases. At diagnosis, peripheral blood, uninvolved tumor-adjacent lung and tumor were collected and stored as a combination of fresh-frozen and FFPE material. This clone has a handful of counts. The antigen this receptor binds is unknown. No qualities accompany the bases; no much larger clone lies one base away. Findings and caveats that apply to the study as a whole: Because multi-region tumor sequencing was not performed, intratumor heterogeneity could not be ruled out. Because the study design was exploratory, TCR variables were selected using unadjusted p-values without false-discovery rate correction. Of the top 100 tumor clones, a median of 57 were detected in paired uninvolved adjacent lung; roughly 29 were also among that lung's top 100. Higher T cell density in blood was associated with longer overall survival, whereas higher clonality in adjacent lung was associated with shorter survival. Uninvolved tumor-adjacent lung showed the highest T cell clonality, higher than tumor, which suggests more focused antigenic responses in the uninvolved tumor-adjacent lung.

The immunoSEQ Assay was used to sequence TCR beta CDR3 regions from DNA. The original methods were these. T cell density was computed as TCR beta template counts normalized to usable DNA estimated by amplifying housekeeping genes. Richness was estimated using the preseqR package, with extrapolation to 400,000 templates for PBMC samples and to 120,000 templates for tissue samples. Clonality was taken to be one minus Pielou's evenness. Differential abundance testing on productive amino-acid clonotypes, with a minimum total count of 5 and an alpha of 0.1, was used to identify tissue-enriched TCRs. Repertoire overlap between compartments was quantified with the Jaccard Index and Morisita Overlap Index. TCR beta CDR3s were clustered by GLIPH together with public tetramer-defined viral CDR3s, and at least three viral sequences plus V-gene enrichment were required for viral motifs. Entries here come from immuneACCESS through TCRdb and include only in-frame sequences with V and J called. Some clones fail to appear in such tables; in the studies checked, an unresolved V gene covers under half of the shortfall, and the cause of the remainder is unknown. V and J calls and clone size are given by that table; D and trimming were obtained from the DNA. This sample is represented by 3,000 to 4,000 clones; roughly 45% of them were singletons. Around a sixth of the sample comes from the top ten.

Recombination connected TRBV10-3 to TRBJ2-1; the D gene remains uncertain. The input for sequencing was lung tumor tissue, taken before any cancer treatment. This receptor was taken from a male donor at least 60 years old with stage I lung adenocarcinoma. The DNA reads as follows: TGTGCCATCAGTGAGTCGGGGAAGTTCTACAATGAGCAGTTCTTC. This codes for CAISESGKFYNEQFF.